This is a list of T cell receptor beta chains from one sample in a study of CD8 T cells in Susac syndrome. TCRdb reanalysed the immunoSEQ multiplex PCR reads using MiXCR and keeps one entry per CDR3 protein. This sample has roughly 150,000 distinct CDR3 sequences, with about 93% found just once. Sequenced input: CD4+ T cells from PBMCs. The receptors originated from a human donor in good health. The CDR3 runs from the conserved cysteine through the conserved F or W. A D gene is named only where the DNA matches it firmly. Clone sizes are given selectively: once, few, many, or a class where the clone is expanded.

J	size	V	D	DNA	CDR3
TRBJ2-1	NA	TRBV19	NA	TGTGCCAGTAGTAACACCGGGCCGCTGAATGAGCAGTTCTTC	CASSNTGPLNEQFF
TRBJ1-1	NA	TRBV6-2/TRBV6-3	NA	TGTGCCAGCAGCTCCCAAGGGGTAGCAAACACTGAAGCTTTCTTT	CASSSQGVANTEAFF
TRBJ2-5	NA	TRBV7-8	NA	TGTGCCAGCAGCTTAGGGTTAACCCCTGCAGGGGGGAGAGAGACCCAGTACTTC	CASSLGLTPAGGRETQYF
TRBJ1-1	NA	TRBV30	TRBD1	TGTGCCTGGAGTGTATCACAGGGGGCTTTCTTT	CAWSVSQGAFF
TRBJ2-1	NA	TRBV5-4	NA	TGTGCCAGCAGCTTGCATGAGGTCGGTGAGCAGTTCTTC	CASSLHEVGEQFF
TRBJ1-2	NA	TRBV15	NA	TGTGCCACCAGCTCCGGTTATGGCTACACCTTC	CATSSGYGYTF
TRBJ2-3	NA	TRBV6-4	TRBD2	TGTGCCAGCAGCGGTACGACTAGCGGCACAGATACGCAGTATTTT	CASSGTTSGTDTQYF
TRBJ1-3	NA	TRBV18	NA	TGTGCCAGCTCACCAAACTATAGCATCTATGAATTCGTCCCGGAAAACACCATATATTTT	CASSPNYSIYEFVPENTIYF
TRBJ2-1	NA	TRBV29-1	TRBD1	TGCAGCGACGGGACAGGGTACAATGAGCAGTTCTTC	CSDGTGYNEQFF
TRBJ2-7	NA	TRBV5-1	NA	TGCGCCAGCAGCTTGGCCGGGGGCTATAATTCCTACGAGCAGTACTTC	CASSLAGGYNSYEQYF
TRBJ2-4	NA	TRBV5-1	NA	TGCGCCAGCAGCTTGGGGGGGCGGATCTCCAAAAACATTCAGTACTTC	CASSLGGRISKNIQYF
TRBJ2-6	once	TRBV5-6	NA	TGTGCCAGCAGCTTGGAGACGGGATCTGGGGCCAACGTCCTGACTTTC	CASSLETGSGANVLTF
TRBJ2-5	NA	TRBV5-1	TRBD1	TGCGCCAGCAGCCTGACCGGGACAGATGAAGAGACCCAGTACTTC	CASSLTGTDEETQYF
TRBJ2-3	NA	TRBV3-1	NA	TGTGCCAGCAGCCATGGGACTCCGCTGGGTGATACGCAGTATTTT	CASSHGTPLGDTQYF
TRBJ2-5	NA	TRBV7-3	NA	TGTGCCAGCAGCTTAGAGGGGGGAGTCAAAGAGACCCAGTACTTC	CASSLEGGVKETQYF
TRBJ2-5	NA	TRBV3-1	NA	TGTGCCAGCTGCAATATACGGGACATCCAAGAGACCCAGTACTTC	CASCNIRDIQETQYF
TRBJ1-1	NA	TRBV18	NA	TGTGCCAGCTCACCAGGGATTGACACTGAAGCTTTCTTT	CASSPGIDTEAFF
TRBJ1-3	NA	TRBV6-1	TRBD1	TGTGCCAGCAGTATAGCCGGGACAGGGGTGCCTGGAAACACCATATATTTT	CASSIAGTGVPGNTIYF
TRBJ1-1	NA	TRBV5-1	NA	TGCGCCAGCAGCCCGGGGGGACGTGGGGGCACTGAAGCTTTCTTT	CASSPGGRGGTEAFF
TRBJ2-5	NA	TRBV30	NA	TGTGCCTTTTCACACCCACCCCACTTC	CAFSHPPHF
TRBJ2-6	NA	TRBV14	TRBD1	TGTGCCAGCAGCCACTACTCCGGGACAGAGATCTCTGGGGCCAACGTCCTGACTTTC	CASSHYSGTEISGANVLTF
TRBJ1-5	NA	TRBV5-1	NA	TGCGCCAGCAGCTTGGGGGACCCCAATCAGCCCCAGCATTTT	CASSLGDPNQPQHF
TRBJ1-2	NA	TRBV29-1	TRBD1	TGCAGCGTTAGCCGGGACAGCTATGGCTACACCTTC	CSVSRDSYGYTF
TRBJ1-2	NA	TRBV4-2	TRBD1	TGTGCCAGCAGCACCTACAGGGGAGGCTACACCTTC	CASSTYRGGYTF
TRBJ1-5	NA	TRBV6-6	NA	TGTGCCAGCAGTTACTCGAGAGCGGCGGCCAATCAGCCCCAGCATTTT	CASSYSRAAANQPQHF
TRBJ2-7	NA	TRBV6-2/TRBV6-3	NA	TGTGCCAGCAGTCGTCCAAGGGTTTCCCACGAGCAGTACTTC	CASSRPRVSHEQYF
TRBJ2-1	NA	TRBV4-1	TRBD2	TGCGCCAGCAGCCAAGGCCGCGGGGGGGCCATTAATGAGCAGTTCTTC	CASSQGRGGAINEQFF
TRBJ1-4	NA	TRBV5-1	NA	TGCGCCAGCAGCCCGACTGCAACTAATGAAAAACTGTTTTTT	CASSPTATNEKLFF
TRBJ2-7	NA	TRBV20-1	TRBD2	TGCAGTGCTAGACTTTATACTAGCGGGGGGGCTGTCTTC	CSARLYTSGGAVF
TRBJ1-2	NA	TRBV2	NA	TGTGCCAGCAGTAGGGAACAGGGTGAGGGCTACACCTTC	CASSREQGEGYTF
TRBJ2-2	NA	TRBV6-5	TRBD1	TGTGCCAGCAGCCTCGACAGGGGTAACACCGGGGAGCTGTTTTTT	CASSLDRGNTGELFF
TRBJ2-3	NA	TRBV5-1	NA	TGCGCCAGCTCCGCGGCGGGTCCTAGCACAGATACGCAGTATTTT	CASSAAGPSTDTQYF
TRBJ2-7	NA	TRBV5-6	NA	TGTGCCAGCAGCTCAGTTTCGGTATCCTACGAGCAGTACTTC	CASSSVSVSYEQYF
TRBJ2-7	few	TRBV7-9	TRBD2	TGTGCCAGCACCTTGGGCGGGAGGTCGGAGCAGTACTTC	CASTLGGRSEQYF
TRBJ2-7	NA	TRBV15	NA	TGTGCCACCAGCAGAGATCTGGCAGCGAACGACCAGTACTTC	CATSRDLAANDQYF
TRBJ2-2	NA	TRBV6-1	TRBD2	TGTGCCACCGACGGACTAGCGGGAAGGACCGGGGAGCTGTTTTTT	CATDGLAGRTGELFF
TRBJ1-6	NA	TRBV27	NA	TGTGCCAGCAAGCCCGGGGGGATCAGCTCCTATAATTCACCCCTCCACTTT	CASKPGGISSYNSPLHF
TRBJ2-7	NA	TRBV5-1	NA	TGCGCCAGCAGCTTGGAAGAGGACGAGCAGTACTTC	CASSLEEDEQYF
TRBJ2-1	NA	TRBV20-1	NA	TGCAGTGCTATTAAGGGGGTTTACAATGAGCAGTTCTTC	CSAIKGVYNEQFF
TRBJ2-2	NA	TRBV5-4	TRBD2	TGTGCCAGCAGCCAGATGGCGGGGGGGTGGAACACCGGGGAGCTGTTTTTT	CASSQMAGGWNTGELFF
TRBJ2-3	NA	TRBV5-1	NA	TGCGCCAGCAGCTCCTGGACACCTAGCACAGATACGCAGTATTTT	CASSSWTPSTDTQYF
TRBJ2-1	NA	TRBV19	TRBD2	TGTGCCAGTAGTAGACTAGCGGGGGACTTCAATGAGCAGTTCTTC	CASSRLAGDFNEQFF
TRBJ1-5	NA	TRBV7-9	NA	TGTGCCAGCGGTGAGGGATCCTATAGCAATCAGCCCCAGCATTTT	CASGEGSYSNQPQHF
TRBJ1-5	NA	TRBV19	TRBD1	TGTGCCAGTAGCTCCGGGACAGGTCCTAGCAATCAGCCCCAGCATTTT	CASSSGTGPSNQPQHF
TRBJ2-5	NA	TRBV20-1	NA	TGCAGTGCTCCCAAGTTCATTACGGAGACCCAGTACTTC	CSAPKFITETQYF
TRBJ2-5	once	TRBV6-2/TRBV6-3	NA	TGTGCCAGCAGTCCCGGCGGGTCTTATGAGACCCAGTACTTC	CASSPGGSYETQYF
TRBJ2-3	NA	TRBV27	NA	TGTGCCAGCAGTTTACTAGGGAATGAGTATACGCAGTATTTT	CASSLLGNEYTQYF
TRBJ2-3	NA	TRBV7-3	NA	TGTGCCAGCAGCAGTGGGACCCGCACAGATACGCAGTATTTT	CASSSGTRTDTQYF
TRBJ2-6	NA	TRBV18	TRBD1	TGTGCCAGCTCACCCTCGTCTGACAGGGGCTTGGCTGGGGCCAACGTCCTGACTTTC	CASSPSSDRGLAGANVLTF
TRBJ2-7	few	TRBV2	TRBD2	TGTGCCAGCACCCCAGAGGGGACTAGCGGGACCGAGCAGTACTTC	CASTPEGTSGTEQYF
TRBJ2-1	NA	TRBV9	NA	TGTGCCAGCAGCGTAGGCGGGGCCGGAGGCGATGAGCAGTTCTTC	CASSVGGAGGDEQFF
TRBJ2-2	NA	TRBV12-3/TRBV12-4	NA	TGTGCCAGCAGAGGGACCGGGGCCGGGGAGCTGTTTTTT	CASRGTGAGELFF
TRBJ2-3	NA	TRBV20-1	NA	TGCAGTGCTAGAGAAACGGGGGCCCCCACAGATACGCAGTATTTT	CSARETGAPTDTQYF
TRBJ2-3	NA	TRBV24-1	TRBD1	TGTGCCACCAGTGGTACCGGGACAGGTGAGGATACGCAGTATTTT	CATSGTGTGEDTQYF
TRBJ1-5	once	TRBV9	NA	TGTGCCAGCAGCGTAGGTGACAGTTATCAGCCCCAGCATTTT	CASSVGDSYQPQHF
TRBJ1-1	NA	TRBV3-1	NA	TGTGCCAGCAGCCAAGCGGGCAGTGAAGCTTTCTTT	CASSQAGSEAFF
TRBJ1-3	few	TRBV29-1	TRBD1	TGCAGTGTTCGGACAGGGACTAACTCTGGAAACACCATATATTTT	CSVRTGTNSGNTIYF
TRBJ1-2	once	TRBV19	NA	TGTGCCAGTAGCGACAGGAGCTGGTATGGCTACACCTTC	CASSDRSWYGYTF
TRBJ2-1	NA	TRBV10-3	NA	TGTGCCAGCAGTTTCGTGCGAGGGAAGCAGTTCTTC	CASSFVRGKQFF
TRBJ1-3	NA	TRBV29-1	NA	TGCAGCGTTGGGTCGGCTTCTGGAAACACCATATATTTT	CSVGSASGNTIYF